The 9 T cell receptor beta chains presented below share a single source sample, sequenced in a study of molecular identifiers for immune sequencing clone quantification. TCRdb redid the calling of the PCR reads with MiXCR, one entry per CDR3 protein. The sample carries just under 650,000 distinct CDR3 sequences, approximately 20% recorded once. The sample comprised naive CD8+ T cells from blood, with Jurkat cell RNA spiked in. Subset specified: FACS-sorted CD8+CD4-CCR7+CD45RA+ naive T cells. These receptors were taken from a human donor in good health. Some libraries in this study had Jurkat cell RNA spiked in.

This clonotype was seen a handful of times. This may be a read error, as it is one base from a much larger clone. The rearrangement uses TRBV7-6 and TRBJ1-1; no firm D call. Trimming took off 4 bases at V and 7 bases at J, with 13 bases between the two ends. The CDR3 is 13 residues long. Germline-derived CDR1 and CDR2 are SGHVS and FNYEAQ. CDR3 coding DNA: TGTGCCAGCAGCTCAGCGACGGCGGTTGAAGCTTTCTTT. Translation: CASSSATAVEAFF.

This clonotype was counted ten times or more. This chain connects TRBV3-1 to TRBJ1-2; TRBD1 aligns across 10 bases. J lost 3 bases, V lost 4 bases, and 8 bases had no gene match. Germline CDR1 reads LGHDT; CDR2 reads YNNKEL (reference sequence). There are 16 residues in the CDR3. This chain's CDR3 is CASSPQGTGVYYGYTF. The CDR3 nucleotides are TGTGCCAGCAGCCCCCAGGGGACAGGGGTCTACTATGGCTACACCTTC.

In its sample, this clonotype was seen once. The final CDR3 position lacks the conserved phenylalanine or tryptophan, pointing to a likely read error. The chain joins TRBV11-2 to TRBJ2-3; maybe TRBD1 (5 bases). The V and J ends lost 0 bases and 2 bases respectively, with 18 bases between them. The CDR3 contains 18 residues. The germline V gene encodes CDR1 SGHAT and CDR2 FQNNGV. Written as DNA, the CDR3 is TGTGCCAGCAGCTTAGATCATGGGGCAGGGCCATACACAGATACGCAGTATTCT. Translating gives CASSLDHGAGPYTDTQYS.

Many counts were recorded for this clonotype. The chain employs TRBV7-9 and TRBJ2-5; D uncertain. CDR1 and CDR2 from the germline V gene are SEHNR and FQNEAQ (reference sequence). The CDR3 consists of 12 residues. Trimming took off 2 bases at V and 4 bases at J, with 5 bases between the two ends. The CDR3 DNA reads as TGTGCCAGCAGCTTACTCCTAGAGACCCAGTACTTC. It specifies CASSLLLETQYF.

In this sample, this clonotype turned up a few times. The CDR3 sequence: CASSADRAYEQFF. The CDR3 nucleotides read TGTGCCAGCAGCGCCGACAGGGCCTATGAGCAGTTCTTC. The chain has TRBV4-2 and TRBJ2-1; 7 bases agree with TRBD1. The V gene end was trimmed by 5 bases and the J gene end by 8 bases; junction bases not matched to a gene: 6. The CDR3 has 13 amino acids. Germline values: CDR1 LGHNA, CDR2 YNFKEQ.

With respect to this clonotype: A much larger clone differs by one base, so this may be a read error. Since no conserved phenylalanine or tryptophan closes the CDR3, a read error is the likely cause. The chain employs TRBV12-3 or TRBV12-4 and TRBJ2-3; TRBD1 might be the D (5 bases). The CDR3 sequence is 16 residues long. V was clipped by 5 bases and J by 0 bases, with 15 bases between them. CDR3 in amino acids: CASSPRQLFSTDTQYL. The CDR3 region has the DNA TGTGCCAGCAGTCCTAGACAGCTTTTTAGCACAGATACGCAGTATCTT.

This clonotype was seen a single time. V usage is TRBV7-9 and J usage is TRBJ2-7; possible D gene TRBD2, 6 bases. The CDR3 runs to 14 residues. Trimming stripped 5 bases from V and 0 bases from J, with 11 bases between. Per the germline V gene, CDR1 is SEHNR and CDR2 is FQNEAQ (reference sequence). The CDR3 nucleotides are TGTGCCAGCAGCGCGGGACGGGACTCCTACGAGCAGTACTTC. It encodes CASSAGRDSYEQYF.

Remarks on this clonotype: The junction and the germline gene differ at one end; a read error may be behind it. The rearrangement uses TRBV6-6 and TRBJ2-3, with TRBD2 matching 10 bases. Germline V CDR1 and CDR2: MNHNY, SVGAGI (reference sequence). CDR3 length: 16 residues. CDR3 bases: TGTGCCCGCAGTTTCCTACTAGCGGGGTTGGGGGATACGCAGTATTTT. Its protein is CARSFLLAGLGDTQYF.

At least ten counts were recorded for this clonotype. This chain joins TRBV18 and TRBJ2-5; D gene unclear. This CDR3 is built from 13 residues. The germline V gene has CDR1 KGHSH and CDR2 LQKENI. Deletions cut 8 bases from V and 0 bases from J, with 10 bases between. In nucleotides, the CDR3 is TGTGCCAGCAGTCCCCCGTACCAAGAGACCCAGTACTTC. It yields the protein CASSPPYQETQYF.